This note documents a single T cell receptor (beta chain) sequence. The V end was cut by 1 base, the J end by 6 bases, with 8 bases between. Looked up from germline, CDR1 is SSHAT and CDR2 is FNYEAQ (reference sequence). This CDR3 comprises 13 residues. A single record per CDR3 protein comes from TCRdb applying MiXCR to the RT-PCR reads. Here the sample spans about 680,000 distinct CDR3 sequences, 14% being singletons. The V gene is TRBV7-7, the J gene TRBJ2-3; no clear D gene. This receptor was identified in a female donor in good health, serving as a healthy control. Sequenced: memory CD4+ T cells from blood. For the CDR3, the DNA is TGTGCCAGCAGCTTAGATACTCTCGATACGCAGTATTTT. The encoded protein is CASSLDTLDTQYF.